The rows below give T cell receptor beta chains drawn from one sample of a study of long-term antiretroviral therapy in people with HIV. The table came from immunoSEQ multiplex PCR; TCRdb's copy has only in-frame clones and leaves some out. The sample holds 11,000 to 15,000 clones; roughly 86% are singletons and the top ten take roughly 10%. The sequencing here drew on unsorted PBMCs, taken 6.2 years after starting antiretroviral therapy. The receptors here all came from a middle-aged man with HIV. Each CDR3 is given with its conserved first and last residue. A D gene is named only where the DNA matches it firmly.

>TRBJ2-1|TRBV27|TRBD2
CASRGTSGRNEQFF
TGTGCCAGCAGGGGGACTAGCGGGAGGAATGAGCAGTTCTTC
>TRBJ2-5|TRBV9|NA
CASSVEHSGETQYF
TGTGCCAGCAGCGTAGAGCATAGTGGAGAGACCCAGTACTTC
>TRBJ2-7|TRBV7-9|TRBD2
CASSFFSGSEQYF
TGTGCCAGCAGCTTTTTTAGCGGGAGTGAGCAGTACTTC
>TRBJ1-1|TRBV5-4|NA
CASSLAAGPMNTEAFF
TGTGCCAGCAGCTTGGCGGCAGGACCTATGAACACTGAAGCTTTCTTT
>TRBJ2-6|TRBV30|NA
CAWSAGAPGPGANVLTF
TGTGCCTGGAGTGCCGGCGCCCCGGGACCTGGGGCCAACGTCCTGACTTTC
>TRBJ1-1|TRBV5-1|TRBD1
CASSSRVGQGTEAFF
TGCGCCAGCAGCTCCCGCGTGGGACAGGGTACTGAAGCTTTCTTT
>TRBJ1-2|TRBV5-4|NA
CASSSNYGYTF
TGTGCCAGCAGCTCTAACTATGGCTACACCTTC
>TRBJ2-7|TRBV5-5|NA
CASSLTGTYEQYF
TGTGCCAGCAGCTTGACCGGGACCTACGAGCAGTACTTC
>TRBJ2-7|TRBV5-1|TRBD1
CASSGTAGTGKGQYF
TGCGCCAGCAGCGGCACAGCTGGGACAGGGAAGGGGCAGTACTTC
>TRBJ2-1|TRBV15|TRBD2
CATSRGLAGQNEQFF
TGTGCCACCAGCAGAGGTCTAGCGGGCCAAAATGAGCAGTTCTTC
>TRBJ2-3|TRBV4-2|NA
CASSQVGRGETDTQYF
TGTGCCAGCAGCCAAGTAGGCAGGGGAGAGACAGATACGCAGTATTTT
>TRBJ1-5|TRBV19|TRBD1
CASSGQGRQPQHF
TGTGCCAGTAGTGGACAGGGTCGTCAGCCCCAGCATTTT
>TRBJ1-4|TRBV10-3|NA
CAISEGEKLFF
TGTGCCATCAGTGAAGGGGAAAAACTGTTTTTT
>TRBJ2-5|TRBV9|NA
CASSVGTYQETQYF
TGTGCCAGCAGCGTCGGCACGTACCAAGAGACCCAGTACTTC
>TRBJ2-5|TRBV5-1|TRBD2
CASSVTSGGQETQYF
TGCGCCAGCAGCGTGACTAGCGGGGGCCAAGAGACCCAGTACTTC